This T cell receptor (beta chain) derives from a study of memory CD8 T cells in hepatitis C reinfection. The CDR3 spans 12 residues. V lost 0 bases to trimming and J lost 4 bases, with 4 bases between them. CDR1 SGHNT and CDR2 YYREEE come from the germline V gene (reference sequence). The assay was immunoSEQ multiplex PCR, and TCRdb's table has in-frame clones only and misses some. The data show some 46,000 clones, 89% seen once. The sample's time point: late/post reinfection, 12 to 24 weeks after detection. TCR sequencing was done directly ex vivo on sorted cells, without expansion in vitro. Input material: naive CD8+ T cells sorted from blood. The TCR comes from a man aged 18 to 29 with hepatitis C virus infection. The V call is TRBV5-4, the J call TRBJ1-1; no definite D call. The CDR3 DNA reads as TGTGCCAGCAGCTTGGGGGCCACTGAAGCTTTCTTT. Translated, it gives CASSLGATEAFF. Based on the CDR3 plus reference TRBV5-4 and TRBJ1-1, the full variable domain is ETGVTQSPTHLIKTRGQQVTLRCSSQSGHNTVSWYQQALGQGPQFIFQYYREEENGRGNFPPRFSGLQFPNYSSELNVNALELDDSALYLCASSLGATEAFFGQGTRLTVV.